The 16 T cell receptor beta chains in this list originate from one sample, sequenced in a study of cytomegalovirus exposure and HLA in healthy donors (dated by TCRdb to the late 2010s). Library generation was performed with the immunoSEQ multiplex PCR assay. A mixture of 60 forward primers for TCR Vbeta segments and 13 reverse primers for TCR Jbeta segments was used in the multiplex PCR. Here the immuneACCESS table is served through TCRdb, limited to in-frame sequences with V and J called. Missing clones are a known gap in these copies; in checked studies unresolved V genes cover under half, and the rest lacks a known reason. In all, the sample holds 150,000 to 180,000 clones, and about 83% of those were seen once. The leading ten clones occupy around 3.6% of the sample. Specimen: PBMCs. The receptors originated from a woman aged 40 to 50 in good health and CMV-seronegative.

The J gene is TRBJ1-5, the V gene TRBV19; D may be TRBD1 (6 bases). The V and J ends lost 5 bases and 6 bases respectively, with 14 bases between them. The CDR3 runs to 14 residues. CDR1 is LNHDA, CDR2 SQIVND, per germline (reference sequence). CDR3 region: CASSPAYRVQPQHF. In DNA, the CDR3 is TGTGCCAGTAGTCCTGCTTACAGGGTTCAGCCCCAGCATTTT.

V and J are TRBV25-1 and TRBJ2-1, with TRBD2 identical over 7 bases. This CDR3 contains 12 residues. Germline CDR1 MGHDK, CDR2 SYGVNS. CDR3 sequence (DNA): TGTGGGAGGACTAGACGGTACAATGAGCAGTTCTTC. Its protein product is CGRTRRYNEQFF.

The CDR3 DNA sequence: TGTGCCACACCCCGGAGCGGGGGCGATGGCTACACCTTC. It specifies CATPRSGGDGYTF. V usage is TRBV6-6 and J usage is TRBJ1-2, with D possibly matching TRBD1 (6 bases). The CDR3 totals 13 residues. The ends were cut back, 10 bases at V and 6 bases at J, with 18 bases in the middle. Germline V gene data show CDR1 as MNHNY and CDR2 as SVGAGI (reference sequence).

The rearrangement links TRBV6-5 to TRBJ2-7, with TRBD1 matching over 10 bases. Germline assignment: CDR1 MNHEY and CDR2 SVGAGI. The CDR3 has 14 amino acids. V shed 6 bases, J shed 2 bases, and the junction held 4 bases outside the gene matches. CDR3 DNA: TGTGCCAGCAGGGACGGACAGGGGGCCTACGAGCAGTACTTC. Residues: CASRDGQGAYEQYF.

The CDR3 protein is CASSLLDRPSYNEQFF. As DNA, the CDR3 is TGTGCCAGCAGCTTGCTGGACAGGCCGTCCTACAATGAGCAGTTCTTC. V and J are TRBV5-6 and TRBJ2-1; 7 bases fit TRBD1. The CDR3 has 16 residues. V was pared by 1 base and J by 1 base, with 5 bases of the junction left unmatched. Germline CDR1 and CDR2: SGHDT and YYEEEE.

This clone was seen once. The CDR3 protein is CASSTGTGVQPQHF. The DNA of the CDR3 is TGTGCCAGCAGCACCGGGACAGGGGTCCAGCCCCAGCATTTT. The chain uses TRBV7-2 and TRBJ1-5; 10 nucleotides align to TRBD1. CDR1 is SGHTA, CDR2 FQGNSA, per germline. Losses at the gene ends were 5 bases for V and 7 bases for J; bases not matched to a gene: 5. The CDR3 is 14 residues long.

The chain employs TRBV27 and TRBJ1-6, with TRBD1 matching over 7 bases. This CDR3 spans 15 amino acids. Germline trimming cut 6 bases from V and 9 bases from J; bases unmatched to any gene: 11. The germline V gene encodes CDR1 MNHEY and CDR2 SMNVEV (reference sequence). The CDR3 region is CASSPSTGRPSPLHF. The CDR3 region has the DNA TGTGCCAGCAGCCCGTCGACAGGGAGGCCTTCACCCCTCCACTTT.

This chain connects TRBV4-2 to TRBJ1-1; D remains unclear. CDR1 is LGHNA and CDR2 is YNFKEQ in the germline V gene. Trimming removed 2 bases from V and 0 bases from J, with 22 bases in between. This CDR3 has 19 residues. CDR3 in amino acids: CASSQPTQWNSEMNTEAFF. The CDR3, as DNA: TGTGCCAGCAGCCAACCGACACAATGGAATTCGGAAATGAACACTGAAGCTTTCTTT.

The chain combines TRBV28 with TRBJ1-6, with TRBD1 matching 7 bases. With 5 bases clipped from V and 5 bases from J, the junction kept 9 bases outside the gene matches. From germline, CDR1 is MDHEN and CDR2 SYDVKM. This CDR3 has 16 amino acids. Here the CDR3 reads CASSPRQGLDNSPLHF. The CDR3 DNA reads TGTGCCAGCAGTCCTCGACAGGGTCTAGATAATTCACCCCTCCACTTT.

The V and J genes are TRBV28 and TRBJ2-7; 9 bases fit TRBD1. The CDR3 is 15 residues long. The J segment lost 7 bases and the V segment lost 5 bases, leaving 12 bases of the junction unmatched. CDR1 and CDR2 from the germline V gene are MDHEN and SYDVKM. CDR3 nucleotide sequence: TGTGCCAGCAGTCGAACAGGGGGCCGGCTTTTAGAGCAGTACTTC. It translates to CASSRTGGRLLEQYF.

This chain uses TRBV28 with TRBJ1-2; 10 nucleotides match TRBD1. V was clipped by 6 bases and J by 7 bases; unmatched bases: 8. Per germline, CDR1 MDHEN and CDR2 SYDVKM. The CDR3 is made up of 14 amino acids. In DNA, the CDR3 is TGTGCCAGCAGGAGGACAGGGGGTTTATTTGGCTACACCTTC. Protein product: CASRRTGGLFGYTF.

The CDR3 coding sequence is TGTGCCAGCGGGGAAGGGGGCATAGCCAACATTCAGTACTTC. This codes for CASGEGGIANIQYF. The genes are TRBV2 and TRBJ2-4; TRBD1 matches 7 bases. CDR1 and CDR2 (germline): SNHLY, FYNNEI. Trimming at V came to 8 bases and at J to 7 bases, leaving 11 bases not matched to a gene. The CDR3 contains 14 residues. The full variable domain, completed using reference TRBV2 and TRBJ2-4, is EPEVTQTPSHQVTQMGQEVILRCVPISNHLYFYWYRQILGQKVEFLVSFYNNEISEKSEIFDDQFSVERPDGSNFTLKIRSTKLEDSAMYFCASGEGGIANIQYFGAGTRLSVL.

The rearrangement links TRBV28 to TRBJ1-1; D is ambiguous. V lost 7 bases to trimming and J lost 7 bases, with 13 bases between them. This CDR3 is 12 amino acids long. CDR1 and CDR2 from the germline V gene are MDHEN and SYDVKM. CDR3 amino acids: CASTRSSYEAFF. The DNA for the CDR3 is TGTGCCAGCACAAGGAGTAGCTATGAAGCTTTCTTT.

The rearrangement joins TRBV6-6 to TRBJ2-3, with D hard to call. The CDR3 has 13 residues. Germline assignment: CDR1 MNHNY and CDR2 SVGAGI (reference sequence). With 5 bases removed from V and 5 bases from J, the gap between germline ends came to 11 bases. The CDR3 loop reads CASSILTEDTQYF. In DNA, the CDR3 is TGTGCCAGCAGTATTCTAACTGAAGATACGCAGTATTTT.

This clone is a singleton in its sample. The chain carries TRBV5-4 and TRBJ2-1; TRBD1 agrees at 9 bases. This CDR3 is 18 amino acids long. The junction had 10 bases not matched to a gene; V was cut back by 3 bases and J by 0 bases. Looked up from germline, CDR1 is SGHNT and CDR2 is YYREEE (reference sequence). CDR3 sequence reads: CASSSPGQGPSSYNEQFF. In nucleotides, the CDR3 is TGTGCCAGCAGCTCTCCGGGACAGGGTCCGAGCTCCTACAATGAGCAGTTCTTC.

To note about this clone: The junction and the germline gene differ at one end; a read error may be behind it. This chain links TRBV5-1 with TRBJ1-2; 7 nucleotides match TRBD1. CDR3 length: 15 amino acids. CDR1 is SGHRS, CDR2 YFSETQ, per germline. CDR3 region: CASSRSGGTQDSLFF. In nucleotides, the CDR3 is TGCGCCAGCAGCCGCTCAGGGGGGACGCAGGACAGTCTATTCTTC.